The subject of this entry is one T cell receptor beta chain. Assay execution proceeded at the deep level. The genomic DNA of each subset was split evenly across several immunoSEQ plates. Original processing methods: With immunoSEQ giving junction-only sequences and no quality scores, filtering differed. TCRdb keeps only in-frame clones here, not all; method: immunoSEQ multiplex PCR. From that table come the V and J calls and clone size; the DNA was used to work out D and trimming. The table has just over 2,000,000 clones, over 85% seen once. The data derive from a study of shared clonotypes between healthy human individuals. CDR1 is ENHRY, CDR2 SYGVKD, per germline. This CDR3 comprises 14 residues. V gave up 8 bases and J gave up 1 base, with 15 bases separating them.

This TCR came from a man aged 18 to 29 in good health. The chain employs TRBV10-3 and TRBJ2-7, with D tentatively TRBD2 (6 bases). The specimen was naive CD4+ T cells sorted from blood. As to subset: CD45RA+ positively selected. The CDR3 bases are TGTGCCATCGGAGGGACGGCGAGTTCCTACGAGCAGTACTTC. This translates into CAIGGTASSYEQYF.